This TCR beta chain was sequenced in a study of post-analysis software for immune sequencing data. Study overall: Relapsing-remitting, secondary progressive and progressive-relapsing forms of multiple sclerosis all featured among disease courses. The study, taken as a whole, reports: Patients used about five TRBV segments, including TRBV5-6, TRBV5-1 and TRBV20-1, more often than controls. There was significantly lower normalized Chao1 diversity in multiple sclerosis patients than in controls.

Every TCR beta cDNA library bore unique molecular identifiers. T cells numbering roughly 0.9 to 10 million yielded cDNA molecules that totaled about 500,000. In TCRdb, the PCR reads were re-called with MiXCR into one record per CDR3 protein. The repertoire holds 820,000 or so distinct CDR3 sequences, with roughly 50% as singletons. Losses at the gene ends were 4 bases for V and 4 bases for J; bases not matched to a gene: 7. The CDR3 loop spans 15 amino acids. For this clonotype: Its antigen remains unidentified.

The J gene is TRBJ2-5, the V gene TRBV12-3 or TRBV12-4, with TRBD1 matching over 9 bases. The material sequenced was blood. The sequence was collected from a girl aged 10-17 years with multiple sclerosis. Written as DNA, the CDR3 is TGTGCCAGCAGTTCGGGACAGGGCGTCGGAGAGACCCAGTACTTC. Protein sequence: CASSSGQGVGETQYF.